These T cell receptor beta chains were read from a single sample in a study of graft-versus-host responses after intestinal transplantation. Here immunoSEQ multiplex PCR was the method, and the copy in TCRdb shows in-frame clones only, minus some. The repertoire holds 13,000 to 15,000 clones, with around 69% as singletons. This material consisted of ileum tissue, taken 16 days after intestinal transplant. These receptors came from a human patient who received an intestinal transplant, so some T cells may come from the graft donor. Both conserved end residues are part of each CDR3. A D gene is named only where the DNA matches it firmly. Rows give clone size only sometimes, using once, few, many, or a class for an expanded clone.

CDR3 protein,D gene,clone size,V gene
CASSPLAGVWETQYF,TRBD2,few,TRBV28
CASTFRGMNTEAFF,TRBD1,-,TRBV13
CASSAGGLAGGLAKNIQYF,TRBD2,-,TRBV13
CASSEHSGTGDHEQYF,TRBD1,-,TRBV6-1
CATRQGLKDTGELFF,TRBD1,-,TRBV10-3
CASSLGQGVHEQYF,TRBD1,once,TRBV4-1
CASSSGPTYEQYF,TRBD2,-,TRBV11-2
CASSPGQGNGYTF,TRBD1,-,TRBV10-2
CASSESKEYYEQYF,-,-,TRBV25-1
CASSRYSTTGLNEQFF,-,-,TRBV5-4
CATYDREETQYF,TRBD1,-,TRBV28
CASSEDGTGQETQYF,TRBD1,-,TRBV9
CASSYSFQQGEAFF,TRBD1,-,TRBV6-5